Presented here are 13 T cell receptor beta chains from one specimen sequenced in a study of OX40 agonist ivuxolimab in advanced cancers. Measured with immunoSEQ multiplex PCR; TCRdb has only the in-frame clones, and not every one. The sample carries about 73,000 clones, approximately 86% recorded once. The source was CD4+ or CD8+ T cells sorted from blood, collected in a trial of the OX40 agonist ivuxolimab. The receptors stem from an adult with an advanced solid tumor such as melanoma, head and neck, liver or kidney cancer.

This clone was seen a single time. The chain employs TRBV9 and TRBJ1-2, with TRBD1 matching over 8 bases. The CDR3 sequence is 16 residues long. The junction had 10 bases not matched to a gene; V was cut back by 0 bases and J by 6 bases. Germline V gene lookup returns CDR1 SGDLS and CDR2 YYNGEE. The CDR3 protein is CASSVATGAGGHGYTF. CDR3 in DNA: TGTGCCAGCAGCGTAGCTACCGGGGCAGGGGGCCATGGCTACACCTTC.

Concerning this clone: This CDR3 is also generated by other DNA sequences in the sample. The CDR3 spells CASSRDRGSYNEQFF. The CDR3 DNA reads TGTGCCAGCAGCCGGGACAGGGGGTCCTACAATGAGCAGTTCTTC. The chain carries TRBV6-1 and TRBJ2-1; 11 bases fit TRBD1. V was clipped by 6 bases and J by 1 base; unmatched bases: 2. The CDR3 contains 15 residues. The germline V gene encodes CDR1 MNHNS and CDR2 SASEGT.

The rearrangement uses TRBV21-1 and TRBJ2-7; the table names TRBD2, a call not compared with the DNA. TRBV21-1 corresponds to a pseudogene. The CDR3 loop spans 17 amino acids. Here the CDR3 reads CASSTTAGTFPSYEQYF. The CDR3 DNA reads TGTGCCAGCAGCACAACCGCCGGGACTTTCCCCTCCTACGAGCAGTACTTC.

This rearrangement joins TRBV4-1 to TRBJ2-3; 11 nucleotides align to TRBD1. Germline CDR1 MGHRA, CDR2 YSYEKL. V lost 5 bases and J lost 1; bases outside the gene matches: 8. The CDR3 totals 17 residues. CDR3 DNA sequence: TGCGCCAGCAGCTCAACCGGGACAGGGGGTGGCACAGATACGCAGTATTTT. The encoded protein is CASSSTGTGGGTDTQYF.

This chain joins TRBV9 and TRBJ2-1, with D possibly TRBD2 on 5 matching bases. The CDR3 loop spans 15 amino acids. V lost 0 bases and J 3 bases, leaving 10 bases between the germline ends. CDR1 and CDR2 from the germline V gene are SGDLS and YYNGEE. CDR3 region: CASSVVARDYNEQFF. The CDR3 nucleotides read TGTGCCAGCAGCGTAGTAGCGCGAGACTACAATGAGCAGTTCTTC.

This clone came up once. The V gene is TRBV9, the J gene TRBJ1-2, with D tentatively TRBD1 (6 bases). The CDR3 totals 16 residues. Between the trimmed V and J ends, which lost 0 bases and 4 bases, there was a span of 16 bases. The germline CDR1 and CDR2 sequences are SGDLS and YYNGEE. CDR3 amino acids: CASSVADAGAPYGYTF. Here the CDR3 DNA reads TGTGCCAGCAGCGTAGCCGACGCAGGGGCTCCCTATGGCTACACCTTC. The variable domain in full, completed from reference TRBV9 and TRBJ1-2, reads DSGVTQTPKHLITATGQRVTLRCSPRSGDLSVYWYQQSLDQGLQFLIQYYNGEERAKGNILERFSAQQFPDLHSELNLSSLELGDSALYFCASSVADAGAPYGYTFGSGTRLTVV.

This chain uses TRBV15 with TRBJ1-1, with D hard to call. Germline lookup yields CDR1 LNHNV and CDR2 YYDKDF (reference sequence). Trimming stripped 0 bases from V and 5 bases from J, with 10 bases between. The CDR3 is made up of 14 amino acids. The CDR3 loop is CATSRDSTWTEAFF. The CDR3 nucleotides are TGTGCCACCAGCAGAGATTCCACCTGGACTGAAGCTTTCTTT. Supplemented by reference TRBV15 and TRBJ1-1, the full variable domain reads DAMVIQNPRYQVTQFGKPVTLSCSQTLNHNVMYWYQQKSSQAPKLLFHYYDKDFNNEADTPDNFQSRRPNTSFCFLDIRSPGLGDTAMYLCATSRDSTWTEAFFGQGTRLTVV.

The chain carries TRBV5-1 and TRBJ2-7; the D gene is possibly TRBD1 (5 bases). Trimming removed 2 bases from V and 3 bases from J, with 9 bases in between. The CDR3 runs 13 residues. Germline CDR1 is SGHRS and CDR2 is YFSETQ. The CDR3 DNA is TGCGCCAGCAGCTTTGGGGCAGACTACGAGCAGTACTTC. This translates into CASSFGADYEQYF.

The V call is TRBV5-3, the J call TRBJ2-3, with 7 positions matching TRBD2. TRBV5-3 is an open reading frame whose function is uncertain. Trimming at V came to 0 bases and at J to 9 bases, leaving 7 bases not matched to a gene. This CDR3 is 14 amino acids long. CDR3 sequence (DNA): TGTGCCAGAAGCTTGGATCCAGCGGGGAGCACGCAGTATTTT. Translation: CARSLDPAGSTQYF.

The chain has TRBV30 and TRBJ2-3, with D possibly TRBD2 on 5 matching bases. This CDR3 has 12 amino acids. Germline CDR1 and CDR2: GTSNPN and SVGIG (reference sequence). The CDR3 nucleotides read TGTGCGACCGAACTAGACCGCTATACGCAGTATTTT. Translated, it gives CATELDRYTQYF.

J is TRBJ1-3 and V is TRBV2; D unresolved. Germline CDR1 and CDR2: SNHLY and FYNNEI. CDR3 length: 13 amino acids. Trimming removed 8 bases from V and 0 bases from J, with 8 bases in between. For the CDR3, the DNA is TGTGCCAGCTCGGGGAGCTCTGGAAACACCATATATTTT. Its protein is CASSGSSGNTIYF.

The V call is TRBV9, the J call TRBJ1-2; D is perhaps TRBD1 (5 bases). The CDR3 has 14 residues. Trimming stripped 3 bases from V and 7 bases from J, with 16 bases between. Germline-derived CDR1 and CDR2 are SGDLS and YYNGEE. The CDR3 nucleotides read TGTGCCAGCAGCGAGGGCGGGGCATTCACTGGCTACACCTTC. Its protein product is CASSEGGAFTGYTF.

The chain has TRBV7-8 and TRBJ2-1, with 7 nucleotides matching TRBD2. Germline values: CDR1 SGHVS, CDR2 FQNEAQ. The V and J ends lost 0 bases and 2 bases, in that order; junction bases with no gene match: 4. The CDR3 has 16 residues. In nucleotides, the CDR3 is TGTGCCAGCAGCTTAGCGGTGGGGGGGACCTACAATGAGCAGTTCTTC. It translates to CASSLAVGGTYNEQFF.